The next 24 T cell receptor beta chains were all read from a single sample in a study of T cells in women clearing cervical HPV infection. The protocol was immunoSEQ multiplex PCR, while the TCRdb copy is restricted to in-frame clones and leaves out a portion. The data include about 30,000 clones; the top ten clones carry under 7.5%. The sequenced sample was blood buffy coat. The receptors originated from a woman aged 18-69 years with a cervical HPV16 infection that either progressed to CIN3+ or cleared (not recorded which).

On this clone: The read terminates 3 residues before the CDR3 end, so the remaining end is supplied by the germline J gene. This rearrangement joins TRBV29-1 to TRBJ1-2; possibly TRBD1 for D (5 bases). Per germline, CDR1 SQVTM and CDR2 ANQGSEA. The V gene lost 6 bases and the J gene lost 2 bases, with 10 bases spanning the gap. This CDR3 is 12 amino acids long. The sequenced part of the CDR3 DNA is TGCAGCGTAGAGACAGAAAACTATGGC. Protein sequence: CSVETENYG. The complete CDR3 sequence is CSVETENYGYTF.

Concerning this clone: The read terminates 3 residues ahead of where the CDR3 ends, so the germline J gene completes it. The rearrangement links TRBV7-2 to TRBJ2-5; 9 nucleotides agree with TRBD1. Germline-derived CDR1 and CDR2 are SGHTA and FQGNSA. V was clipped by 5 bases and J by 5 bases; unmatched bases: 6. The CDR3 extends over 14 amino acids. CDR3: CASSPGTGWETQYF. The DNA read from the CDR3 is TGTGCCAGCAGCCCCGGGACAGGGTGGGAGACC.

A remark on this clone: With the read ending 3 residues before the CDR3 end, the germline J gene is used to fill in that end. The genes are TRBV2 and TRBJ2-2; no clear D gene. CDR1 SNHLY and CDR2 FYNNEI come from the germline V gene. CDR3 length: 14 amino acids. Trimming stripped 6 bases from V and 3 bases from J, with 11 bases between. The CDR3 is CASRRNTDTGELFF. The sequenced CDR3 bases are TGTGCCAGCAGGAGGAATACAGACACCGGGGAG.

The DNA read from the CDR3 is TGTGCCAGTAGTCCCGACCAGCGACGCTACGAG. Its protein product is CASSPDQRRYE. In full, the CDR3 is CASSPDQRRYEQYF. The V call is TRBV19, the J call TRBJ2-7; the D is unclear. Coverage ceases 3 residues before the CDR3 finishes, and the germline J gene fills in the end. The CDR3 runs 14 residues. From germline, CDR1 is LNHDA and CDR2 SQIVND (reference sequence). V lost 5 bases and J lost 3, with 14 bases in between.

A remark on this clone: The read falls 3 residues short of the CDR3 end, and the missing part is taken from the germline J gene. The V gene is TRBV5-1, the J gene TRBJ1-1, with 8 bases matching TRBD1. The germline gives CDR1 SGHRS, CDR2 YFSETQ. This CDR3 spans 14 amino acids. V lost 4 bases to trimming and J lost 2 bases; unmatched junction nucleotides: 4. CDR3 DNA (partial): TGCGCCAGCAGCGAACAGGGGGTTAACACTGAA. Protein product: CASSEQGVNTE. The entire CDR3 protein reads CASSEQGVNTEAFF.

Comments on this clone: The read terminates 3 residues ahead of where the CDR3 ends, so the germline J gene completes it. The chain employs TRBV5-1 and TRBJ1-1, with D unclear. The CDR3 has 13 amino acids. Per the germline V gene, CDR1 is SGHRS and CDR2 is YFSETQ. V lost 4 bases to trimming and J lost 7 bases, with 14 bases between them. The CDR3 bases that were read are TGCGCCAGCAGCATCGCGACGGGGTTTGAA. It translates to CASSIATGFE. The full CDR3 is CASSIATGFEAFF.

With regard to this clone: The observed sequence ends 3 residues before the CDR3 terminus, with the missing tail filled in from the germline J gene. The chain is built from TRBV29-1 and TRBJ1-1; D is unclear. The CDR3 is made up of 12 amino acids. Germline CDR1 SQVTM, CDR2 ANQGSEA. V shed 3 bases and J shed 5 bases, with 10 bases lying between them. CDR3: CSVEVGGTEAFF. The sequenced CDR3 bases are TGCAGCGTTGAGGTCGGAGGGACTGAA. The variable domain in full, completed from reference TRBV29-1 and TRBJ1-1, reads SAVISQKPSRDICQRGTSLTIQCQVDSQVTMMFWYRQQPGQSLTLIATANQGSEATYESGFVIDKFPISRPNLTFSTLTVSNMSPEDSSIYLCSVEVGGTEAFFGQGTRLTVV.

In the case of this clone: Coverage ceases 3 residues before the CDR3 finishes, and the germline J gene fills in the end. V is TRBV29-1 and J is TRBJ2-7, with TRBD1 matching 7 bases. The CDR3 length is 13 residues. The germline V gene encodes CDR1 SQVTM and CDR2 ANQGSEA. Losses at the gene ends were 4 bases for V and 0 bases for J; bases not matched to a gene: 3. The CDR3 region is CSVGGGSSYEQYF. CDR3 DNA, as far as it was read: TGCAGCGTTGGAGGGGGCTCCTCCTACGAG.

Details on this clone: The read is 3 residues too short to cover the CDR3 end, so that end is filled in from the germline J gene. J is TRBJ1-1 and V is TRBV19; 8 bases are a match to TRBD1. Germline loops: CDR1 LNHDA, CDR2 SQIVND (reference sequence). The CDR3 runs to 17 residues. V dropped 4 bases and J dropped 0; count of bases not matched to a gene: 10. This CDR3 is CASSTTWDRTLNTEAFF. CDR3 DNA, as far as it was read: TGTGCCAGTAGTACAACATGGGACAGGACCCTGAACACTGAA.

About this clone: The read gets to within 3 residues of the CDR3 end, and the germline J gene fills in the rest. The chain has TRBV24-1 and TRBJ2-1, with a weak D call TRBD1 (6 bases). CDR3 size: 16 residues. Germline CDR1 KGHDR, CDR2 SFDVKD. Trimming left V 0 bases short and J 4 bases short, with 12 bases between. The covered CDR3 bases are TGTGCCACCAGTGATTTGGGGGGCAGGGGATACAATGAG. This codes for CATSDLGGRGYNE. The full CDR3 sequence reads CATSDLGGRGYNEQFF.

Concerning this clone: The read terminates 3 residues before the CDR3 end, so the remaining end is supplied by the germline J gene. The chain couples TRBV7-2 to TRBJ1-2; the match to TRBD1 covers 8 bases. The CDR3 extends over 13 amino acids. CDR1 and CDR2 from the germline V gene are SGHTA and FQGNSA. The part of the CDR3 DNA that was read is TGTGCCAGCAGCTCCCGACAGGGGTACGGC. Protein sequence: CASSSRQGYG. The full-length CDR3 reads as CASSSRQGYGYTF.

Concerning this clone itself: The CDR3 end is not reached by the read, which stops 3 residues before it; the germline J gene fills it in. The chain employs TRBV24-1 and TRBJ2-1; 7 nucleotides match TRBD1. With 7 bases clipped from V and 3 bases from J, the junction kept 8 bases outside the gene matches. This CDR3 spans 15 amino acids. Germline V gives CDR1 KGHDR, CDR2 SFDVKD. This chain's CDR3 is CATRATGVYYNEQFF. The part of the CDR3 DNA that was read is TGTGCCACCAGGGCAACAGGGGTTTACTACAATGAG.

The CDR3 bases that were read are TGCGCCAGCACTGCCTTCCGGGACAACTACGAG. This sequence encodes CASTAFRDNYE. The CDR3, in full, reads CASTAFRDNYEQYF. The chain uses TRBV23-1 and TRBJ2-7; maybe TRBD1 (6 bases). The CDR3 goes on 3 residues after the read ends, and that part is filled in from the germline J gene. TRBV23-1 falls under the ORF class, with uncertain function. Between the trimmed V and J ends, which lost 7 bases and 3 bases, there was a span of 16 bases. The CDR3 totals 14 residues.

Of note for this clone: The read halts 3 residues ahead of the CDR3 end, with the missing end drawn from the germline J gene. The chain is built from TRBV4-1 and TRBJ1-1, with 7 bases aligning to TRBD1. This CDR3 has 13 residues. V lost 9 bases and J lost 3; bases outside the gene matches: 7. CDR1 MGHRA and CDR2 YSYEKL come from the germline V gene. CDR3 in amino acids: CASHLTGDTEAFF. CDR3 DNA, as far as it was read: TGCGCCAGTCATCTAACAGGGGACACTGAA.

Remarks on this clone: The sequence runs out 3 residues before the end of the CDR3; the remainder is reconstructed from the germline J gene. The V gene is TRBV20-1, the J gene TRBJ2-2; D remains unclear. Per the germline V gene, CDR1 is DFQATT and CDR2 is SNEGSKA (reference sequence). V was clipped by 1 base and J by 4 bases, with 19 bases between them. The CDR3 sequence is 17 residues long. Partial CDR3 DNA: TGCAGTGCTAGAGTGCCCCTCGTCGCGAAGGGCACCGGGGAG. Its translation: CSARVPLVAKGTGE. In full, the CDR3 reads CSARVPLVAKGTGELFF.

Notes on this clone: The read ends 3 residues early relative to the CDR3; the germline J gene fills the gap. The chain carries TRBV6-1 and TRBJ2-2, with D perhaps matching TRBD2 (5 bases). This CDR3 is 13 amino acids long. CDR1 MNHNS and CDR2 SASEGT come from the germline V gene. Trimming took 2 bases from V and 7 from J, leaving 8 bases between them. The covered CDR3 bases are TGTGCCAGCAGTGAAAGAGGGCTCGGGGAG. Its protein product is CASSERGLGE. The whole CDR3 is CASSERGLGELFF.

As regards this clone: The read halts 3 residues ahead of the CDR3 end, with the missing end drawn from the germline J gene. This chain connects TRBV19 to TRBJ2-1; the match to TRBD1 covers 7 bases. Trimming cost V 5 bases and J 4 bases; bases outside gene matches: 5. CDR1 is LNHDA, CDR2 SQIVND, per germline (reference sequence). The CDR3 covers 14 residues. This CDR3 is CASSLGQDYNEQFF. CDR3 DNA, as far as it was read: TGTGCCAGTAGTCTTGGACAGGATTACAATGAG.

Remarks on this clone: The read ends 3 residues shy of where the CDR3 ends; the end is completed using the germline J gene. V gene TRBV7-3 combines with J gene TRBJ2-5; 15 nucleotides agree with TRBD2. Germline V gene data show CDR1 as SGHTA and CDR2 as FQGTGA. The CDR3 loop spans 18 amino acids. The trim removed 2 bases at V and 2 bases at J, leaving 6 bases unmatched. Incomplete CDR3 DNA: TGTGCCAGCAGCTTATCTGGGACTAGCGGGGGGACGCAAGAGACC. This gives the protein CASSLSGTSGGTQET. The complete CDR3 sequence is CASSLSGTSGGTQETQYF.

The CDR3 here is CASTVSGVTEAFF. The DNA read from the CDR3 is TGTGCCAGCACCGTCTCCGGGGTCACTGAA. J is TRBJ1-1 and V is TRBV6-2 or TRBV6-3; D is unresolved. The CDR3 goes on 3 residues after the read ends, and that part is filled in from the germline J gene. V gave up 7 bases and J gave up 4 bases, with 13 bases separating them. Germline loops: CDR1 MNHEY, CDR2 SVGEGT. The CDR3 totals 13 residues.

Its frequency marks this clone as medium-sized. The read falls 3 residues short of the CDR3 end, and the missing part is taken from the germline J gene. The J gene is TRBJ1-6, the V gene TRBV6-1; 8 nucleotides align to TRBD1. This CDR3 region has 16 residues. The junction had 6 bases not matched to a gene; V was cut back by 0 bases and J by 8 bases. From germline, CDR1 is MNHNS and CDR2 SASEGT. The CDR3 spells CASSEAEGQGDSPLHF. Partial CDR3 DNA: TGTGCCAGCAGTGAAGCGGAAGGACAGGGTGATTCACCC.

A remark on this clone: The CDR3 end is not reached by the read, which stops 3 residues before it; the germline J gene fills it in. The V gene is TRBV19, the J gene TRBJ2-5, with 7 bases identical to TRBD2. Germline V CDR1 and CDR2: LNHDA, SQIVND (reference sequence). The CDR3 spans 16 residues. Germline trimming cut 6 bases from V and 5 bases from J; bases unmatched to any gene: 15. Incomplete CDR3 DNA: TGTGCCAGTAGGGCGGGTGGGCCGGGACTAATTGAGACC. Residues: CASRAGGPGLIET. The entire CDR3 protein reads CASRAGGPGLIETQYF.

As to this clone: The CDR3 end lies 3 residues beyond the end of the read and is filled in from the germline J gene. The gene calls are TRBV6-1 and TRBJ2-3; 9 nucleotides match TRBD2. CDR1 is MNHNS, CDR2 SASEGT, per germline. The CDR3 runs to 15 residues. J gave up 7 bases and V 3 bases, and 8 bases lay outside the gene matches. The chain's CDR3 is CASSDSSSGVYTQYF. The DNA read from the CDR3 is TGTGCCAGCAGTGATTCGTCTAGCGGGGTCTATACG.

On this clone: The sequenced fragment ends 3 residues before the CDR3 boundary, so the rest is inferred from the germline J gene. V usage is TRBV30 and J usage is TRBJ2-3; 7 positions agree with TRBD2. Germline V CDR1 and CDR2: GTSNPN, SVGIG (reference sequence). With V trimmed by 8 bases and J by 2 bases, 1 base remained unmatched. The CDR3 has 11 residues. Here the CDR3 reads CARGVTDTQYF. Partial CDR3 DNA: TGTGCCCGGGGGGTCACAGATACG.

As concerns this clone: The read stops 3 residues short of the end of the CDR3; the missing end is completed from the germline J gene. This sequence joins TRBV30 and TRBJ2-7, with 12 positions matching TRBD1. The CDR3 runs to 14 residues. V shed 5 bases, J shed 6 bases, and the junction held 8 bases outside the gene matches. Germline V gene data show CDR1 as GTSNPN and CDR2 as SVGIG (reference sequence). The CDR3 DNA, read in part, is TGTGCCTGGTCCCGGGACAGGGGGCGCAGCGAG. Translated: CAWSRDRGRSE. The complete CDR3 reads CAWSRDRGRSEQYF.